Listed below are T cell receptor beta chains from one sample, sequenced in a study of OX40 agonist ivuxolimab in advanced cancers. The table came from immunoSEQ multiplex PCR; TCRdb's copy has only in-frame clones and leaves some out. Of about 58,000 clones in the sample, 70% to 80% are singletons; the top ten hold 1.2%. The input for sequencing was CD4+ or CD8+ T cells sorted from blood, taken in a trial of the OX40 agonist ivuxolimab. The source is an adult with an advanced solid tumor such as melanoma, head and neck, liver or kidney cancer. Both conserved end residues are part of each CDR3. The order of the fields is D gene, V gene, clone size, J gene, CDR3 DNA, CDR3 protein. The D gene is left open where the match is weak. A row's size may be missing; if present it is once, few, many or a size class.

-	TRBV7-2	-	TRBJ1-1	TGTGCCAGCAGCCCCTACGGATCCAGGGTTGCTTTCTTT	CASSPYGSRVAFF
-	TRBV6-6	-	TRBJ2-5	TGTGCCAGCAGGGAATGGACAGCCCAAGAGACCCAGTACTTC	CASREWTAQETQYF
-	TRBV28	once	TRBJ2-7	TGTGCCAGCAGTTTTCACGGGCACAGGGACTACGAGCAGTACTTC	CASSFHGHRDYEQYF
TRBD2	TRBV6-5	-	TRBJ2-5	TGTGCCAGCAGTTACGGGGGGGACCAAGAGACCCAGTACTTC	CASSYGGDQETQYF
-	TRBV6-1	-	TRBJ2-1	TGTGCCAGCAGATTGTCTCAGCCCTACAATGAGCAGTTCTTC	CASRLSQPYNEQFF
TRBD1	TRBV19	few	TRBJ2-5	TGTGCCAGTAGTATTGGTCTGGGACAGGGGGCTACGGAGACCCAGTACTTC	CASSIGLGQGATETQYF
-	TRBV30	-	TRBJ2-3	TGTGCCTGGAGAAGTGGAGGGCCGGCTGATACGCAGTATTTT	CAWRSGGPADTQYF
TRBD2	TRBV9	once	TRBJ2-1	TGTGCCAGCAGCGTAGTTGGCAGCCTGGGACTAGCGGGAGGAGATGAGCAGTTCTTC	CASSVVGSLGLAGGDEQFF
TRBD1	TRBV6-5	-	TRBJ2-1	TGTGCCAGCAGTTACTCCTACAGGGGGGACAATGAGCAGTTCTTC	CASSYSYRGDNEQFF
-	TRBV9	-	TRBJ2-6	TGTGCCAGCAGCGGAACAGGGCACTCTGGGGCCAACGTCCTGACTTTC	CASSGTGHSGANVLTF
TRBD2	TRBV7-8	-	TRBJ2-1	TGTGCCAGCAGTGGAGGGACTAGCGGGGGGGATCATGAGCAGTTCTTC	CASSGGTSGGDHEQFF
TRBD1	TRBV5-4	once	TRBJ1-2	TGTGCCAGCAGCCGAGGCTGGGGACAGCACACTAACTATGGCTACACCTTC	CASSRGWGQHTNYGYTF
TRBD1	TRBV10-3	-	TRBJ1-2	TGTGCCATCAGGAGACAGGGGGCAGACTATGGCTACACCTTC	CAIRRQGADYGYTF
-	TRBV19	-	TRBJ2-7	TGTGCCAGTAGTTTGTGGGTCAACTACGAGCAGTACTTC	CASSLWVNYEQYF
-	TRBV9	-	TRBJ1-2	TGTGCCAGCAGCGCACAGCCAACGCAGGGCGACTATGGCTACACCTTC	CASSAQPTQGDYGYTF
-	TRBV5-1	-	TRBJ1-4	TGCGCCAGCAGACGGAGGCTCGCAACTAATGAAAAACTGTTTTTT	CASRRRLATNEKLFF
TRBD1	TRBV30	-	TRBJ1-4	TGTGCCTGGAGCCGCCAGACAGGGGCTAATGAAAAACTGTTTTTT	CAWSRQTGANEKLFF
TRBD2	TRBV11-3	-	TRBJ2-1	TGTGCCAGCAGCTTAGCGGGAGGTAGGAATGAGCAGTTCTTC	CASSLAGGRNEQFF
TRBD1	TRBV4-1	once	TRBJ2-7	TGCGCCAGCAGCCAAGTTGGGTGGACAGGGACCTACGAGCAGTACTTC	CASSQVGWTGTYEQYF
-	TRBV4-1	-	TRBJ2-7	TGCGCCAGCAGCCAGGGGACATCACTCGCAGTGCCCTCCTACGAGCAGTACTTC	CASSQGTSLAVPSYEQYF
-	TRBV19	-	TRBJ1-5	TGTGCCAGTAGTATTGGGGGGGCGAGAGATCAGCCCCAGCATTTT	CASSIGGARDQPQHF
-	TRBV5-4	-	TRBJ2-7	TGTGCCAGCAGCCACCGACAGGAGAAGACCTACGAGCAGTACTTC	CASSHRQEKTYEQYF
-	TRBV19	once	TRBJ1-2	TGTGCCAGTATAAGGGCAGGGGATAGCTATGGCTACACCTTC	CASIRAGDSYGYTF
TRBD2	TRBV2	-	TRBJ2-5	TGTGCCAGCAGTGAAACACTAGCGGGGGGCCGCTATGGGGAGACCCAGTACTTC	CASSETLAGGRYGETQYF
-	TRBV7-6	medium-sized	TRBJ1-5	TGTGCCAGCAGCTCAGCGTTGGGGAAGGATCAGCCCCAGCATTTT	CASSSALGKDQPQHF
-	TRBV6-6	-	TRBJ1-2	TGTGCCAGCAGTTACTCCGCAGACACTAACTATGGCTACACCTTC	CASSYSADTNYGYTF
-	TRBV6-4	-	TRBJ2-5	TGTGCCAGCCGGACAGCCCAAGAGACCCAGTACTTC	CASRTAQETQYF
-	TRBV7-8	few	TRBJ1-4	TGTGCCAGCAGCTTAGGTTCGGTGAAAACTAATGAAAAACTGTTTTTT	CASSLGSVKTNEKLFF
TRBD2	TRBV2	-	TRBJ2-1	TGTGCCAGCAGTGCTAGCGGGACCTACAATGAGCAGTTCTTC	CASSASGTYNEQFF
TRBD1	TRBV5-1	-	TRBJ2-2	TGCGCCAGCAGCTTGAGGGGACAGGGGACCGGGGAGCTGTTTTTT	CASSLRGQGTGELFF
-	TRBV28	-	TRBJ2-4	TGTGCCAGCAGTTCCCCATCAACGGGGGGCGTTTACATTCAGTACTTC	CASSSPSTGGVYIQYF
TRBD2	TRBV30	-	TRBJ2-5	TGTGCCTGGAGTTCGAGCGGGATTCAAGAGACCCAGTACTTC	CAWSSSGIQETQYF
TRBD1	TRBV5-1	-	TRBJ2-3	TGCGCCAGCAGCCCAATGGTTGTGGGGCAGGGGGCGACAGATACGCAGTATTTT	CASSPMVVGQGATDTQYF
-	TRBV6-6	-	TRBJ1-5	TGTGCCAGCACTACACAGGGTTGGAGCAATCAGCCCCAGCATTTT	CASTTQGWSNQPQHF
-	TRBV5-1	few	TRBJ2-5	TGCGCCAGCAGCTTGGCAGGGACATCGGGTCAGGAGACCCAGTACTTC	CASSLAGTSGQETQYF
-	TRBV30	-	TRBJ1-3	TGTGCCGGAGGCTCTGGAAACACCATATATTTT	CAGGSGNTIYF
TRBD1	TRBV5-1	-	TRBJ2-1	TGCGCCAGCAGCTCGGGACAGGCGTGGGGGAATGAGCAGTTCTTC	CASSSGQAWGNEQFF
-	TRBV5-6	-	TRBJ1-1	TGTGCCAGCAGCAGGGGGTTGGGCACTGAAGCTTTCTTT	CASSRGLGTEAFF
-	TRBV11-2	-	TRBJ2-2	TGTGCCAGCAGCACGGGACTTACCGGGGAGCTGTTTTTT	CASSTGLTGELFF
-	TRBV30	-	TRBJ1-1	TGTGCCTGGAGTGCCGGGGAGACTGGGGCTTTCTTT	CAWSAGETGAFF
-	TRBV6-1	-	TRBJ2-3	TGTGCCAGCAGTGAAGGCACACTTAGCACAGATACGCAGTATTTT	CASSEGTLSTDTQYF
TRBD1	TRBV9	-	TRBJ1-1	TGTGCCAGCAGCGCCGCCGTAGGACAGGGTTTTGAAGCTTTCTTT	CASSAAVGQGFEAFF